The next 10 T cell receptor beta chains were all read from a single sample in a study of CD8 T cells in ankylosing spondylitis. A single record per CDR3 protein comes from TCRdb applying MiXCR to the 5' RACE reads. Of 300,000 to 350,000 distinct CDR3 sequences detected, roughly 11% appear once; the ten largest clones hold around 8.4%. Sequencing was performed on blood, either unsorted or a sorted T cell fraction (not recorded which). These receptors came from a female donor with ankylosing spondylitis or in good health (not recorded which).

This clonotype showed up many times. This sequence joins TRBV20-1 and TRBJ2-3, with D perhaps given as TRBD1 or TRBD2 (5 bases each). V was trimmed by 0 bases and J by 1 base, leaving 11 bases between them. CDR1 is DFQATT and CDR2 is SNEGSKA in the germline V gene (reference sequence). This CDR3 is 15 amino acids long. Here the CDR3 DNA reads TGCAGTGCTAGAGATCAGGGACGTGGCACAGATACGCAGTATTTT. It codes for CSARDQGRGTDTQYF.

This clonotype was seen only a few times. CDR3 region: CSAAQYNEQFF. The CDR3 DNA is TGCAGTGCTGCCCAGTACAATGAGCAGTTCTTC. V and J are TRBV20-1 and TRBJ2-1, with D unresolved. V gave up 5 bases and J gave up 4 bases, with 6 bases separating them. Germline V gives CDR1 DFQATT, CDR2 SNEGSKA (reference sequence). CDR3 length equals 11 residues.

The table lists this clonotype with many counts. The genes are TRBV20-1 and TRBJ2-2; 7 bases are shared with TRBD1. This CDR3 spans 14 amino acids. The germline V gene has CDR1 DFQATT and CDR2 SNEGSKA (reference sequence). Losses at the gene ends were 6 bases for V and 0 bases for J; bases not matched to a gene: 4. As DNA, the CDR3 is TGCAGTGCCGCTGGGACAGCGAACACCGGGGAGCTGTTTTTT. It yields the protein CSAAGTANTGELFF.

A single count supports this clonotype. This may be a read error: a much more frequent sequence differs by one nucleotide. Since no conserved phenylalanine or tryptophan closes the CDR3, a read error is the likely cause. The CDR3 DNA follows: TGCGCCAGCAGCTTGGGTACGGGAGAAAAACTGTTTTGT. It specifies CASSLGTGEKLFC. V usage is TRBV5-1 and J usage is TRBJ1-4, with unresolved D. Germline CDR1 SGHRS, CDR2 YFSETQ. The CDR3 consists of 13 residues. Trimming pared 0 bases from V and 8 bases from J, leaving 8 bases between.

The table lists this clonotype with many counts. The rearrangement joins TRBV20-1 to TRBJ1-5, with 8 bases identical to TRBD1. Germline V gene data show CDR1 as DFQATT and CDR2 as SNEGSKA (reference sequence). V trimming: 7 bases; J trimming: 1 base; junction bases outside the gene matches: 6. The CDR3 is made up of 14 amino acids. The CDR3 DNA sequence: TGCAGTGTTACAGGGGGAGGAAGCAATCAGCCCCAGCATTTT. Amino acid sequence: CSVTGGGSNQPQHF.

This clonotype was found a few times. The chain uses TRBV7-2 and TRBJ2-3, with D perhaps TRBD2 (5 bases). The CDR3 spans 16 residues. Germline loops: CDR1 SGHTA, CDR2 FQGNSA. V lost 0 bases and J lost 4, with 14 bases in between. CDR3: CASSLAPSAGADTQYF. CDR3 sequence (DNA): TGTGCCAGCAGCTTAGCTCCAAGCGCCGGGGCAGATACGCAGTATTTT.

This clonotype was counted between two and nine times. The gene calls are TRBV20-1 and TRBJ2-7; D gene unclear. Germline assignment: CDR1 DFQATT and CDR2 SNEGSKA (reference sequence). The V end was cut by 1 base, the J end by 3 bases, with 7 bases between. The CDR3 is made up of 12 amino acids. CDR3: CSARVIDYEQYF. CDR3 bases: TGCAGTGCTAGAGTGATAGACTACGAGCAGTACTTC.

This clonotype was seen a handful of times. This chain links TRBV2 with TRBJ2-3; TRBD2 is a possible D gene (5 bases). With 2 bases removed from V and 2 bases from J, the gap between germline ends came to 8 bases. The length of the CDR3 is 14 residues. The germline V gene has CDR1 SNHLY and CDR2 FYNNEI. The CDR3 sequence: CASSERTYTDTQYF. In DNA, the CDR3 is TGTGCCAGCAGTGAACGGACTTACACAGATACGCAGTATTTT.

The sample holds many counts of this clonotype. This chain links TRBV20-1 with TRBJ2-7, with TRBD1 as a possible D gene (6 bases). Trimming removed 6 bases at V and 3 bases at J, with 12 bases between. CDR3 length: 12 amino acids. CDR1 and CDR2 from the germline V gene are DFQATT and SNEGSKA (reference sequence). The DNA for the CDR3 is TGCAGTGCGACCACAGGGCTCTACGAGCAGTACTTC. Its protein product is CSATTGLYEQYF.

The chain carries TRBV12-3 or TRBV12-4 and TRBJ2-5; D is unclear. The CDR3 runs 11 residues. V shed 5 bases and J shed 5 bases, with 6 bases lying between them. In nucleotides, the CDR3 is TGTGCCAGCAGTCTACACGAGACCCAGTACTTC. Translation: CASSLHETQYF.